This T cell receptor beta chain was documented in a study of memory CD4+ T cells and cytomegalovirus serostatus (dated by TCRdb to the late 2010s). At the level of the whole study: The cohort included approximately 35 healthy adults from Belgium, of whom 9 were CMV seropositive and approximately 24 were CMV seronegative. To replicate a published TCR-based CMV serostatus classifier, the researchers sequenced the CD4+ memory TCRbeta repertoires of a Belgian cohort whose cytomegalovirus serostatus was known.

Single viable CD3+CD4+CD8-CD45RO+ cells were sorted as memory CD4+ T cells on a FACSAria II. CMV serostatus was determined using a Roche Elecsys assay that detects serum IgG against CMV pp150, pp28, p38 and p52. After the samples were thawed, total CD4+ T cells were enriched through positive selection using CD4 magnetic microbeads. The samples came from a different study that was designed specifically to examine the CD4+ T cell memory repertoire. Peripheral blood mononuclear cells were isolated and cryopreserved according to standard operating procedures, and serum was kept at -80 degrees C. Staining used CD3-PerCP (BW264/56), CD4-APC (RPA-T4), CD45RO-PE (UCHT1) and CD8-Pacific Orange (3B5) antibodies, with Sytox blue excluding non-viable cells. Genomic DNA was extracted from sorted cells with the Quick-DNA Microprep Kit. Amplification of TCRbeta DNA was done with the immunoSEQ hsTCRbeta kit, following the protocol from the manufacturer. An Illumina MiSeq instrument was used to sequence the TCRbeta libraries. Turning to the authors' computational methods: After out-of-frame sequences were removed, 2,204,828 distinct TCRbeta sequences remained, averaging around 67,000 per individual. Each individual was scored using the number of 164 previously reported CMV-associated TCRbeta sequences that the individual carried and the total number of productive distinct TCRbeta sequences. A beta-binomial model was reimplemented in Python, and scikit-learn random forests with default parameters were trained on data from the US cohort. Classifier performance on the Belgian cohort was summarized as median AUC with percentile confidence intervals over 10,000 bootstrap iterations. Drawn from immuneACCESS, this table holds only the in-frame rearrangements with V and J called that TCRdb kept. Clones are partly lost; checked studies trace under half to an unresolved V gene and leave the rest unexplained. Clonal size and the V and J genes are those of that table, whereas D and trimming came from the DNA. The sample has approximately 50,000 clones on record, about 80% of them singletons. The top ten clonotypes cover about 2.7% of the sample.

Measured from the cysteine to the phenylalanine, the CDR3 is 15 residues long. Here the CDR3 DNA is all that survives: 45 bases in frame from base 1. Reading the germline V gene (reference sequence) gives CDR1 SGHNT and CDR2 YYREEE. After removal of 3 bases from V and 6 bases from J, the junction retains 8 bases not matched to a gene. The paper as a whole reports these results and caveats: Results were interpreted as suggesting that the CMV-associated TCR signature is largely present in the CD4+ memory repertoire. For predicting CMV serostatus, the median bootstrapped AUC was about 0.96 using the original framework and over 0.9 using a US-trained random forest. On the Belgian cohort, the classifier built on the original framework reached a median bootstrapped AUC of around 0.95, with a 95% CI of 0.76-1.00. Of around 160 previously reported CMV-associated TCRbeta sequences, over 65 appeared in the CD4+ memory repertoires, each in one to five individuals. Unlike the original study, which covered naive and memory CD4+ and CD8+ populations, the Belgian study sequenced only CD4+CD45RO+ memory cells.

Notes on this clone: Its antigen remains undetermined. No clone much larger than this one lies a single base away; base qualities are absent.

Sequencing input: memory CD4+ T cells from blood. This clonotype was sampled from an adult in good health and CMV-seropositive. The rearrangement combines TRBV5-4 with TRBJ1-4; the central 7 bases match TRBD1. The CDR3 sequence is CASSSRGRGHEKLFF. DNA sequence: TGTGCCAGCAGCTCCCGTGGGAGGGGGCATGAAAAACTGTTTTTT. Joined to the reference TRBV5-4 and TRBJ1-4 proteins, this CDR3 gives the full variable domain: ETGVTQSPTHLIKTRGQQVTLRCSSQSGHNTVSWYQQALGQGPQFIFQYYREEENGRGNFPPRFSGLQFPNYSSELNVNALELDDSALYLCASSSRGRGHEKLFFGSGTQLSVL.